Listed here are 9 T cell receptor beta chains from one sample, sequenced in a study of T cell responses to AZD1222 COVID-19 vaccine. Some clones are missing from TCRdb's copy, which holds only in-frame ones; the method was immunoSEQ multiplex PCR. The sample lists roughly 180,000 clones, 91% occurring once. Sequencing used peripheral blood, obtained 28 days after the second AZD1222 dose. The receptors here all came from an adult who received the AZD1222 COVID-19 vaccine.

V usage is TRBV23-1 and J usage is TRBJ1-1; no clear D gene. TRBV23-1 is filed as an ORF, its function uncertain. The CDR3 is made up of 16 amino acids. V lost 8 bases to trimming and J lost 1 base, with 20 bases between them. CDR3 sequence: CASPKEGSHANTEAFF. CDR3 nucleotides: TGCGCCAGCCCTAAGGAGGGATCGCATGCGAACACTGAAGCTTTCTTT.

This clone was seen a single time. V usage is TRBV14 and J usage is TRBJ1-2; 8 bases are a match to TRBD1. V trimming: 4 bases; J trimming: 3 bases; junction bases outside the gene matches: 4. Germline V gene lookup returns CDR1 SGHDN and CDR2 FVKESK. The CDR3 runs 14 residues. As DNA, the CDR3 is TGTGCCAGCAGCCCCCTGGACAGGGACTATGGCTACACCTTC. Translating gives CASSPLDRDYGYTF.

V and J are TRBV15 and TRBJ1-2; D perhaps matches TRBD1 (5 bases). V was clipped by 8 bases and J by 6 bases, with 19 bases between them. The CDR3 is 14 amino acids. From germline, CDR1 is LNHNV and CDR2 YYDKDF (reference sequence). The CDR3 is CATRSPGLRDGYTF. CDR3 nucleotide sequence: TGTGCCACCCGTAGCCCGGGACTGAGGGATGGCTACACCTTC.

The V and J genes are TRBV10-3 and TRBJ2-3; weak D call: TRBD1 (5 bases). This CDR3 is 15 amino acids long. With 3 bases removed from V and 2 bases from J, the gap between germline ends came to 12 bases. CDR1 is ENHRY, CDR2 SYGVKD, per germline. This chain's CDR3 is CAISDSGSDTDTQYF. The CDR3 DNA reads as TGTGCCATCAGTGATTCAGGGTCGGACACAGATACGCAGTATTTT.

The rearrangement joins TRBV4-2 to TRBJ2-1, with D perhaps TRBD1 or TRBD2 (6 bases each). The CDR3 totals 15 residues. Germline V gene sequence: CDR1 LGHNA, CDR2 YNFKEQ. V shed 1 base and J shed 2 bases, with 9 bases lying between them. DNA for the CDR3: TGTGCCAGCAGCCAAGGGAGGGGGACCTACAATGAGCAGTTCTTC. Its translation: CASSQGRGTYNEQFF.

The V and J genes are TRBV19 and TRBJ1-6, with 7 bases that match TRBD1. Germline trimming cut 4 bases from V and 10 bases from J; bases unmatched to any gene: 7. CDR1 is LNHDA, CDR2 SQIVND, per germline (reference sequence). CDR3 length: 14 residues. In DNA form, the CDR3 reads TGTGCCAGTAGTAAGGGGGCGGTTGGATCACCCCTCCACTTT. Residues: CASSKGAVGSPLHF.

The chain joins TRBV5-4 to TRBJ2-7, with 7 bases identical to TRBD2. The CDR3 has 16 amino acids. In germline, CDR1 is SGHNT, CDR2 YYREEE (reference sequence). With V trimmed by 4 bases and J by 2 bases, 12 bases remained unmatched. The CDR3 DNA follows: TGTGCCAGCAGCCTGGGCGGGGGACGCGGGCCCTACGAGCAGTACTTC. It specifies CASSLGGGRGPYEQYF.

This clone has a single count. The rearrangement uses TRBV25-1 and TRBJ1-1; the D gene is possibly TRBD1 (5 bases). V was shortened by 2 bases and J by 1 base, with 11 bases between the two germline ends. Germline CDR1 is MGHDK and CDR2 is SYGVNS. The CDR3 runs to 15 residues. CDR3 sequence: CASSELGGGNTEAFF. CDR3 bases: TGTGCCAGCAGTGAACTCGGGGGAGGGAACACTGAAGCTTTCTTT.

The chain has TRBV5-1 and TRBJ2-7, with D possibly TRBD1 on 6 matching bases. The V gene's germline CDR1 is SGHRS and CDR2 YFSETQ. Trimming removed 2 bases at V and 5 bases at J, with 14 bases between. This CDR3 spans 14 amino acids. CDR3 coding DNA: TGCGCCAGCAGCTTTGCGGCAGGGGTTAACGAGCAGTACTTC. Translated, it gives CASSFAAGVNEQYF.